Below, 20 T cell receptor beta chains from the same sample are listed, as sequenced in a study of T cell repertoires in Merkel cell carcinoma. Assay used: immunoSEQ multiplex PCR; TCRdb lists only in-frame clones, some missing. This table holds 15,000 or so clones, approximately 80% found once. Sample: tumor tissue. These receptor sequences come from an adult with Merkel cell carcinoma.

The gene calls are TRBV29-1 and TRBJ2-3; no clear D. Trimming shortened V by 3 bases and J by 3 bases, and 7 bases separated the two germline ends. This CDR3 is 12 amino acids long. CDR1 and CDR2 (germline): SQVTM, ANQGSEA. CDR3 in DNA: TGCAGCGTTGAGAAGGCTACAGATACGCAGTATTTT. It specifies CSVEKATDTQYF.

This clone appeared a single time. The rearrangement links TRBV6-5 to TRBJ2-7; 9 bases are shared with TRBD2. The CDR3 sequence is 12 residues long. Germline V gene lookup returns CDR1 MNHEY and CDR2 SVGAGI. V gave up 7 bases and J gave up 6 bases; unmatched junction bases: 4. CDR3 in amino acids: CASKGLAGEQYF. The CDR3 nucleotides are TGTGCCAGCAAGGGACTAGCTGGCGAGCAGTACTTC.

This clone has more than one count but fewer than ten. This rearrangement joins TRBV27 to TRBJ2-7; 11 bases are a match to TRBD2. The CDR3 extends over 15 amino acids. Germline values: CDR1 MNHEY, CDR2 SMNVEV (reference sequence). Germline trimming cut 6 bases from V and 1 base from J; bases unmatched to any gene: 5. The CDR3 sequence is CASRPGTSGSYEQYF. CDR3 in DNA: TGTGCCAGCAGGCCCGGGACTAGCGGTTCCTACGAGCAGTACTTC.

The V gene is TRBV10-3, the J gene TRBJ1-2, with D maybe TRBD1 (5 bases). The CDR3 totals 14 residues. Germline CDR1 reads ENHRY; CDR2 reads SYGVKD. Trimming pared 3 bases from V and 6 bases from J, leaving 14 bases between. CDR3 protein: CAISDHEGINGYTF. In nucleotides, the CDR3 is TGTGCCATCAGTGATCACGAGGGGATTAATGGCTACACCTTC.

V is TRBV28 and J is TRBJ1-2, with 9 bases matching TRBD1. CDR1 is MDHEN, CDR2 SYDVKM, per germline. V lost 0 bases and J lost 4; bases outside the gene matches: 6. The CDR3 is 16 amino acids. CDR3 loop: CASSLWGQGLIYGYTF. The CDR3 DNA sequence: TGTGCCAGCAGTTTATGGGGACAGGGACTTATCTATGGCTACACCTTC.

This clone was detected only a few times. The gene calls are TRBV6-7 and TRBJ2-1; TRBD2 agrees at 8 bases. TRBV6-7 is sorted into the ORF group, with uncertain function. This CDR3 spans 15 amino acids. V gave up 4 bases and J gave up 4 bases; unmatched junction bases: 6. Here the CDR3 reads CASSWTTSAYNEQFF. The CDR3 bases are TGTGCCAGCAGTTGGACGACTAGCGCTTACAATGAGCAGTTCTTC.

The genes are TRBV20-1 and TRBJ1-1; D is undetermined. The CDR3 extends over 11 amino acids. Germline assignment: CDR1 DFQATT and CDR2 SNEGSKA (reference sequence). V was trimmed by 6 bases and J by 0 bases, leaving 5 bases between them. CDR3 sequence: CSAVMNTEAFF. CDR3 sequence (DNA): TGCAGTGCGGTTATGAACACTGAAGCTTTCTTT.

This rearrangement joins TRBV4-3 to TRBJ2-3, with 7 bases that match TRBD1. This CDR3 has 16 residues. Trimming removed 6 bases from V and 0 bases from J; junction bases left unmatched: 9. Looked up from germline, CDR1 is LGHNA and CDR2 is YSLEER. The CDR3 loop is CASSFYGTESTDTQYF. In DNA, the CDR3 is TGCGCCAGCAGTTTTTACGGGACAGAGAGCACAGATACGCAGTATTTT.

CDR3 region: CASSQEARASGGYSYEQYF. CDR3 sequence (DNA): TGCGCCAGCAGCCAAGAAGCACGAGCTAGCGGGGGGTACTCCTACGAGCAGTACTTC. The gene calls are TRBV4-3 and TRBJ2-7; 11 nucleotides line up with TRBD2. The germline gives CDR1 LGHNA, CDR2 YSLEER. The CDR3 runs to 19 residues. V trimming: 0 bases; J trimming: 0 bases; junction bases outside the gene matches: 10.

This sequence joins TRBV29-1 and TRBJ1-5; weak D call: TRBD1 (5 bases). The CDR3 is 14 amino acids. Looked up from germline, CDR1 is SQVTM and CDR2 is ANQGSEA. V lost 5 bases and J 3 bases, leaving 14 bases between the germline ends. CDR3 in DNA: TGCAGCGTTTCCGGGGCAGACCACAATCAGCCCCAGCATTTT. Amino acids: CSVSGADHNQPQHF.

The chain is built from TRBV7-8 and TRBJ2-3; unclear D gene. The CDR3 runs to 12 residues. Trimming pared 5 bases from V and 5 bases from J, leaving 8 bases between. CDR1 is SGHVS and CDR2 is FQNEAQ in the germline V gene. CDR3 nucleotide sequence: TGTGCCAGCAGCCCCCTAGGAGATACGCAGTATTTT. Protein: CASSPLGDTQYF. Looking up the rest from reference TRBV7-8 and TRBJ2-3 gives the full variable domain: GAGVSQSPRYKVAKRGQDVALRCDPISGHVSLFWYQQALGQGPEFLTYFQNEAQLDKSGLPSDRFFAERPEGSVSTLKIQRTQQEDSAVYLCASSPLGDTQYFGPGTRLTVL.

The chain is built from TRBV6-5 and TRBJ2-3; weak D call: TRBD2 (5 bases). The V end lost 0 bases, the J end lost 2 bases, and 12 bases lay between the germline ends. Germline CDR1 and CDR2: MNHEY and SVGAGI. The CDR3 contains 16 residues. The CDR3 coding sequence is TGTGCCAGCAGTTACTCAGGGAGACTCCTCACAGATACGCAGTATTTT. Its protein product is CASSYSGRLLTDTQYF.

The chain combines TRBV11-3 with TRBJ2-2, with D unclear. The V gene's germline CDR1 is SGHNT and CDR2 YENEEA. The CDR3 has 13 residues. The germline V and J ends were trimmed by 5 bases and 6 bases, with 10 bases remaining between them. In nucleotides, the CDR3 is TGTGCCAGCAGCAGGGATGGACCCGGGGAGCTGTTTTTT. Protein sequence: CASSRDGPGELFF.

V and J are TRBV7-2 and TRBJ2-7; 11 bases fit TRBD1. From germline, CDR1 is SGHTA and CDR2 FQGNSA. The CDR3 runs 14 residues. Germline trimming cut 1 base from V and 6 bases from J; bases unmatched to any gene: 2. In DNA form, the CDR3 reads TGTGCCAGCAGCTTAGGTGGGACAGGGGGCGAGCAGTACTTC. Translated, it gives CASSLGGTGGEQYF.

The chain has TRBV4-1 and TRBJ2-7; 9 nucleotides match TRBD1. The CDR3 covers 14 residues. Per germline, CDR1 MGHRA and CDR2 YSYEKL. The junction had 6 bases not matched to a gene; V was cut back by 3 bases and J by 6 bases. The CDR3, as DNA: TGCGCCAGCAGCCAGATAGGACAGGGGAGCGAGCAGTACTTC. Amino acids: CASSQIGQGSEQYF.

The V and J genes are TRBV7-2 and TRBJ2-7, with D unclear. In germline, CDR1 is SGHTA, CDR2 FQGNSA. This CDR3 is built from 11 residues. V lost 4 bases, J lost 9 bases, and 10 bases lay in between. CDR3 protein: CASSSPFRQYF. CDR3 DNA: TGTGCCAGCAGCTCCCCCTTCAGGCAGTACTTC.

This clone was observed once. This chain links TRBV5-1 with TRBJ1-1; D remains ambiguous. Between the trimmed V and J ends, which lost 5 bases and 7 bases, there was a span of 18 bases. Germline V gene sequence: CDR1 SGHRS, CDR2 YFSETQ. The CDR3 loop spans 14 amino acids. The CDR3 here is CASRQVWGISEAFF. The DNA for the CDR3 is TGCGCCAGCAGGCAAGTCTGGGGAATCAGTGAAGCTTTCTTT.

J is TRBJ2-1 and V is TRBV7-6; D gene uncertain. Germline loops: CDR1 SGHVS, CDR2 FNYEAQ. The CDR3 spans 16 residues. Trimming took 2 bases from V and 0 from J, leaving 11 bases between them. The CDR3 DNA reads TGTGCCAGCAGCTTATACTACCGGAGCTCCTACAATGAGCAGTTCTTC. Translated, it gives CASSLYYRSSYNEQFF.

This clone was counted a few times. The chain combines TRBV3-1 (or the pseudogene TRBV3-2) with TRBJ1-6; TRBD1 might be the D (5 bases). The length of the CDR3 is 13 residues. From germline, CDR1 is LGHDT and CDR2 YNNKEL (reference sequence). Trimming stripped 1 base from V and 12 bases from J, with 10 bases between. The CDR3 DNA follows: TGTGCCAGCAGCCAAGGCTCAGGGAAACCCCTCCACTTT. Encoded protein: CASSQGSGKPLHF.

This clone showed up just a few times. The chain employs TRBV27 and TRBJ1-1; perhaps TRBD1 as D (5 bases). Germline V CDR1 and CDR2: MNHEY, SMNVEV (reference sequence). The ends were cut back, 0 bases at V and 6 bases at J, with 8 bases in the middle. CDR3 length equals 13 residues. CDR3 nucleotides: TGTGCCAGCAGTTTATCTTCGGGGGCTGAAGCTTTCTTT. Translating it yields CASSLSSGAEAFF.